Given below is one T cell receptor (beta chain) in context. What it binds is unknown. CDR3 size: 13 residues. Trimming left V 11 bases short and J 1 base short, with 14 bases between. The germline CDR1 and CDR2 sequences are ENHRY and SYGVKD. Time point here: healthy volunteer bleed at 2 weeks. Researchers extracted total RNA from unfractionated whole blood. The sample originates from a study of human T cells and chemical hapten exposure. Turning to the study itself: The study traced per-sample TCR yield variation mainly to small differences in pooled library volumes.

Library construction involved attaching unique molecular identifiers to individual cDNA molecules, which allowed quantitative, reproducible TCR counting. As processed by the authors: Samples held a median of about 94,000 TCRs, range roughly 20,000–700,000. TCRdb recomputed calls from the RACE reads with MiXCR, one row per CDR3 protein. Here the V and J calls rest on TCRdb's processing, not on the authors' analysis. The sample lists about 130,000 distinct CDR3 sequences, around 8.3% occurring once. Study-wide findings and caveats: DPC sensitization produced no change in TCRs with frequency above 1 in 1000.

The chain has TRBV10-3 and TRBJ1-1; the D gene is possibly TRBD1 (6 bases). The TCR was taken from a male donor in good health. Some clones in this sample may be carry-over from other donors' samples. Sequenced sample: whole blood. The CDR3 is CAAGQPENTEAFF. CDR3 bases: TGTGCCGCCGGACAGCCGGAGAACACTGAAGCTTTCTTT.